This T cell receptor beta chain was identified during a study of TIL therapy for anti-PD-1-resistant metastatic lung cancer. Study-level points and caveats: This highly selected cohort may not generalize to typical lung cancer patients.

Time point defined: pre-treatment sample, taken before nivolumab and TIL therapy. The CDR3 is 15 amino acids. Looked up from germline, CDR1 is SEHNR and CDR2 is FQNEAQ (reference sequence). Trimming shortened V by 7 bases and J by 5 bases, and 20 bases separated the two germline ends. Worth noting for this clone: Antigen: not known.

This was the immunoSEQ v3 assay. The assay was immunoSEQ multiplex PCR, and TCRdb's table has in-frame clones only and misses some. This table has tens of thousands of clones, roughly two thirds appearing once. The source of this sequence is a person aged 25 to 80 with non-small cell lung cancer. The chain recombines TRBV7-9 with TRBJ1-1; possible D gene TRBD1, 5 bases. Source: blood, taken at baseline. In DNA, the CDR3 is TGTGCCAGCACCCTCGACAGTGCGTTGGTGACTGAAGCTTTCTTT. Its translation is CASTLDSALVTEAFF.